Here is one TCR beta chain with its context. The CDR3 length is 18 residues. J was trimmed by 7 bases and V by 5 bases; bases with no gene match: 16. Germline V gene sequence: CDR1 SEHNR, CDR2 FQNEAQ (reference sequence). The record originates from a study of blood T cell repertoires in COVID-19. The wider study: Samples taken during acute and convalescent COVID-19 were collected in the United States, Italy and Spain.

In the authors' workflow: Reference gene primers were amplified, and this amplification served to estimate nucleated cell counts. Here immunoSEQ multiplex PCR was the method, and the copy in TCRdb shows in-frame clones only, minus some. For V, J and clone size, that table is used; D and trimming come from the DNA. The sample contains fewer than 75,000 clones, 65% to 85% of which appear only once. This TCR was recovered from a man in his 60s with acute or convalescent COVID-19. Source material: peripheral blood. V and J are TRBV7-9 and TRBJ1-6; 8 bases match TRBD1. The CDR3 DNA sequence: TGTGCCAGCAGCGAAGGACAGGGTATACGGATCCTAAATTCACCCCTCCACTTT. Translating gives CASSEGQGIRILNSPLHF.